Below are 9 T cell receptor beta chains sequenced from a single sample in a study of blood T cell repertoires in COVID-19. Profiled with immunoSEQ multiplex PCR; TCRdb holds only in-frame clones, not every one. The table records some 85,000 clones, roughly 80% of them present only once. The sequencing sample was made of peripheral blood. These receptors all come from a woman of 80 years or more with acute or convalescent COVID-19.

The V and J genes are TRBV5-4 and TRBJ2-1; perhaps TRBD2 as D (6 bases). Germline assignment: CDR1 SGHNT and CDR2 YYREEE (reference sequence). V was cut by 2 bases and J by 0 bases, with 12 bases left in between. The length of the CDR3 is 16 residues. The DNA for the CDR3 is TGTGCCAGCAGCTTAGGCGGGGCGCTCTCCTACAATGAGCAGTTCTTC. It encodes CASSLGGALSYNEQFF.

The genes are TRBV7-9 and TRBJ1-6; 8 nucleotides line up with TRBD1. This CDR3 has 16 amino acids. Germline V gives CDR1 SEHNR, CDR2 FQNEAQ (reference sequence). Trimming removed 1 base from V and 9 bases from J; junction bases left unmatched: 8. CDR3 in amino acids: CASSLVAGTGSSPLHF. In DNA form, the CDR3 reads TGTGCCAGCAGCTTAGTGGCCGGGACAGGCAGTTCACCCCTCCACTTT. Full variable domain (outside the CDR3, taken from reference TRBV7-9 and TRBJ1-6): DTGVSQNPRHKITKRGQNVTFRCDPISEHNRLYWYRQTLGQGPEFLTYFQNEAQLEKSRLLSDRFSAERPKGSFSTLEIQRTEQGDSAMYLCASSLVAGTGSSPLHFGNGTRLTVT.

This clone was recorded many times. Other DNA sequences in the sample encode the same CDR3. The J gene is TRBJ2-7, the V gene TRBV12-3 or TRBV12-4; unclear D gene. This CDR3 is 13 amino acids long. V was cut by 3 bases and J by 2 bases, with 8 bases left in between. The CDR3 nucleotides are TGTGCCAGCAGTTTTAGCCGCACCTACGAGCAGTACTTC. Protein: CASSFSRTYEQYF.

This clone was counted a few times. This CDR3 is also generated by other DNA sequences in the sample. The chain combines TRBV19 with TRBJ1-2, with 8 nucleotides matching TRBD1. Germline V gene data show CDR1 as LNHDA and CDR2 as SQIVND (reference sequence). The V and J ends lost 4 bases and 5 bases, in that order; junction bases with no gene match: 6. This CDR3 is built from 14 residues. As DNA, the CDR3 is TGTGCCAGTAGTACCCGGCGGGACAGGTATGGCTACACCTTC. Residues: CASSTRRDRYGYTF.

This chain joins TRBV12-3 or TRBV12-4 and TRBJ2-3; 8 bases line up with TRBD2. V gave up 5 bases and J gave up 11 bases; unmatched junction bases: 9. The length of the CDR3 is 13 residues. CDR3 sequence: CASSPGASGLQYF. The CDR3 DNA sequence: TGTGCCAGCAGTCCAGGGGCTAGCGGGCTGCAGTATTTT.

The chain couples TRBV6-4 to TRBJ2-1; 9 bases are shared with TRBD1. This CDR3 region has 13 residues. CDR1 and CDR2 from the germline V gene are MRHNA and SNTAGT. Germline trimming cut 10 bases from V and 2 bases from J; bases unmatched to any gene: 3. The DNA of the CDR3 is TGTGCCACCGGACAGGGGACCTACAATGAGCAGTTCTTC. It codes for CATGQGTYNEQFF.

This chain connects TRBV23-1 to TRBJ2-1; TRBD2 matches 8 bases. TRBV23-1 is classed as an ORF, of uncertain function. The CDR3 is 16 residues long. V lost 3 bases and J lost 3; bases outside the gene matches: 7. The CDR3 is CASSHRPGRDYNEQFF. Written as DNA, the CDR3 is TGCGCCAGCAGTCACCGTCCCGGGAGGGACTACAATGAGCAGTTCTTC.

This clone was observed a few times. CDR3 loop: CASSRGINQPQHF. The CDR3 DNA reads as TGTGCCAGCTCTCGAGGGATAAATCAGCCCCAGCATTTT. This rearrangement joins TRBV7-3 to TRBJ1-5; D call uncertain. Trimming stripped 8 bases from V and 4 bases from J, with 12 bases between. This CDR3 spans 13 amino acids. Germline CDR1 and CDR2: SGHTA and FQGTGA.

This chain joins TRBV10-3 and TRBJ1-2, with D perhaps matching TRBD1 (6 bases). Trimming cost V 4 bases and J 4 bases, with 13 bases left between them. The CDR3 is 14 amino acids. Germline CDR1 is ENHRY and CDR2 is SYGVKD. The CDR3 DNA reads TGTGCCATCAGTGTGGACAGCACTACCTATGGCTACACCTTC. Translated, it gives CAISVDSTTYGYTF.